This entry lists 27 T cell receptor beta chains sequenced from one sample in a study of control samples from healthy donors and cancer patients. Sequenced by immunoSEQ multiplex PCR; TCRdb stores in-frame clones only, minus some. The sample contains 150,000 to 200,000 clones, approximately 86% of which appear only once. Sequences were obtained from blood. The receptors originated from a young man in good health.

The genes are TRBV7-9 and TRBJ1-4; 9 bases fit TRBD1. Germline-derived CDR1 and CDR2 are SEHNR and FQNEAQ (reference sequence). V shed 5 bases, J shed 6 bases, and the junction held 4 bases outside the gene matches. The CDR3 spans 14 residues. In DNA, the CDR3 is TGTGCCAGCAGCCACCGGGACAGGGATGAAAAACTGTTTTTT. Amino acid sequence: CASSHRDRDEKLFF.

The chain links TRBV29-1 to TRBJ2-1, with 9 positions matching TRBD2. Unmatched junction bases numbered 10, after V lost 3 bases and J lost 10 bases. The length of the CDR3 is 14 residues. In germline, CDR1 is SQVTM, CDR2 ANQGSEA. CDR3 sequence (DNA): TGCAGCGTTGATAGCGGGGGCGCGACGGGAGAGCAGTTCTTC. Protein: CSVDSGGATGEQFF.

This chain joins TRBV19 and TRBJ1-1; 7 bases fit TRBD1. J was trimmed by 0 bases and V by 6 bases; bases with no gene match: 7. Germline V gene lookup returns CDR1 LNHDA and CDR2 SQIVND (reference sequence). This CDR3 region has 15 residues. The CDR3: CASRFQGGMNTEAFF. The CDR3 DNA follows: TGTGCCAGTAGATTCCAGGGGGGGATGAACACTGAAGCTTTCTTT.

The gene calls are TRBV18 and TRBJ1-2, with 8 bases lining up with TRBD1. Per germline, CDR1 KGHSH and CDR2 LQKENI. This CDR3 is 16 amino acids long. V was clipped by 2 bases and J by 4 bases; unmatched bases: 9. CDR3 DNA: TGTGCCAGCTCACCAGAGACAGGGGAGTTTGGCTATGGCTACACCTTC. This translates into CASSPETGEFGYGYTF. Full variable domain (missing parts from reference TRBV18 and TRBJ1-2): NAGVMQNPRHLVRRRGQEARLRCSPMKGHSHVYWYRQLPEEGLKFMVYLQKENIIDESGMPKERFSAEFPKEGPSILRIQQVVRGDSAAYFCASSPETGEFGYGYTFGSGTRLTVV.

This clone was observed a single time. V usage is TRBV19 and J usage is TRBJ1-1; possible D gene TRBD1, 5 bases. Trimming cost V 5 bases and J 5 bases, with 12 bases left between them. The germline CDR1 and CDR2 sequences are LNHDA and SQIVND (reference sequence). The CDR3 spans 13 residues. The CDR3 region has the DNA TGTGCCAGTAGTCGGGGCGACCGGACTGAAGCTTTCTTT. It specifies CASSRGDRTEAFF.

This chain links TRBV10-3 with TRBJ1-1; 9 nucleotides match TRBD1. The CDR3 spans 14 residues. V was clipped by 3 bases and J by 6 bases; unmatched bases: 5. Germline lookup yields CDR1 ENHRY and CDR2 SYGVKD. DNA of the CDR3: TGTGCCATCAGTGACCGGGACAGGGAAGCTGAAGCTTTCTTT. Translating it yields CAISDRDREAEAFF.

The rearrangement joins TRBV4-3 to TRBJ1-4; 7 bases fit TRBD1. CDR3 length: 15 amino acids. With 1 base clipped from V and 8 bases from J, the junction kept 7 bases outside the gene matches. Per the germline V gene, CDR1 is LGHNA and CDR2 is YSLEER. CDR3: CASSQGSGGVEKLFF. The CDR3 DNA is TGCGCCAGCAGCCAAGGATCAGGGGGAGTCGAAAAACTGTTTTTT.

The rearrangement links TRBV5-8 to TRBJ2-6; a weak D match, TRBD2 (6 bases). The CDR3 is 18 residues long. V lost 6 bases and J 0 bases, leaving 19 bases between the germline ends. Germline V lookup: CDR1 SGHTS, CDR2 YDEGEE. This chain's CDR3 is CASTSTGLRASGANVLTF. DNA of the CDR3: TGTGCCAGCACCAGTACAGGACTACGAGCCTCTGGGGCCAACGTCCTGACTTTC.

The chain recombines TRBV18 with TRBJ2-3; D not resolved. The CDR3 contains 14 residues. Trimming took 2 bases from V and 6 from J, leaving 12 bases between them. From germline, CDR1 is KGHSH and CDR2 LQKENI. The CDR3 region is CASSPSSAEDTQYF. CDR3 nucleotides: TGTGCCAGCTCACCATCGTCAGCCGAGGATACGCAGTATTTT.

The gene calls are TRBV7-9 and TRBJ2-7, with D possibly matching TRBD2 (6 bases). There are 13 residues in the CDR3. Deletions cut 7 bases from V and 6 bases from J, with 16 bases between. The germline V gene encodes CDR1 SEHNR and CDR2 FQNEAQ (reference sequence). This CDR3 is CASTLWGDGEQYF. The CDR3 DNA sequence: TGTGCCAGCACCCTGTGGGGGGATGGCGAGCAGTACTTC. Together with reference TRBV7-9 and TRBJ2-7, the CDR3 gives the full variable domain: DTGVSQNPRHKITKRGQNVTFRCDPISEHNRLYWYRQTLGQGPEFLTYFQNEAQLEKSRLLSDRFSAERPKGSFSTLEIQRTEQGDSAMYLCASTLWGDGEQYFGPGTRLTVT.

The gene calls are TRBV19 and TRBJ1-1; TRBD1 is a possible D gene (5 bases). The germline CDR1 and CDR2 sequences are LNHDA and SQIVND (reference sequence). V was shortened by 5 bases and J by 5 bases, with 18 bases between the two germline ends. The CDR3 extends over 15 amino acids. For the CDR3, the DNA is TGTGCCAGTAGTCTTCGGGGGGTAGAGAGGACTGAAGCTTTCTTT. Translating gives CASSLRGVERTEAFF.

This chain connects TRBV7-3 to TRBJ2-6; D remains unclear. CDR3 size: 15 residues. Trimming took off 3 bases at V and 1 base at J, with 7 bases between the two ends. Germline loops: CDR1 SGHTA, CDR2 FQGTGA. The CDR3 loop reads CASSFPQSGANVLTF. The CDR3 DNA follows: TGTGCCAGCAGCTTCCCCCAATCTGGGGCCAACGTCCTGACTTTC.

This clone was seen a single time. The CDR3 nucleotides are TGTGCCAGCTCACCCCAGAGAGGAGAGACCCAGTACTTC. Amino acid sequence: CASSPQRGETQYF. The chain joins TRBV18 to TRBJ2-5; D not resolved. The CDR3 length is 13 residues. V was cut by 3 bases and J by 4 bases, with 9 bases left in between. Germline CDR1 is KGHSH and CDR2 is LQKENI. The full variable domain, its missing parts supplied by reference TRBV18 and TRBJ2-5, is NAGVMQNPRHLVRRRGQEARLRCSPMKGHSHVYWYRQLPEEGLKFMVYLQKENIIDESGMPKERFSAEFPKEGPSILRIQQVVRGDSAAYFCASSPQRGETQYFGPGTRLLVL.

Of note for this clone: An end of the junction does not agree with germline; a read error may underlie this. This chain connects TRBV9 to TRBJ2-1; the D is unclear. Per the germline V gene, CDR1 is SGDLS and CDR2 is YYNGEE. The CDR3 has 16 residues. The CDR3 coding sequence is TGTGCCAGCATCGTATGGTTGGAGTACGTGGACAATGAGCAGTTCTTC. Protein product: CASIVWLEYVDNEQFF.

This clone was found once. This chain links TRBV7-6 with TRBJ2-1; D gene unclear. Germline V gives CDR1 SGHVS, CDR2 FNYEAQ. This CDR3 is built from 15 residues. V lost 1 base, J lost 0 bases, and 7 bases lay in between. The CDR3 nucleotides are TGTGCCAGCAGCTTAGTTACAGCCTCCTACAATGAGCAGTTCTTC. It encodes CASSLVTASYNEQFF.

The rearrangement uses TRBV29-1 and TRBJ2-5; D remains unclear. Trimming removed 3 bases from V and 7 bases from J, with 9 bases in between. This CDR3 has 11 residues. The germline V gene encodes CDR1 SQVTM and CDR2 ANQGSEA. The CDR3 bases are TGCAGCGTTGATTCCGATCTGACCCAGTACTTC. This gives the protein CSVDSDLTQYF. The full variable domain, in which reference TRBV29-1 and TRBJ2-5 provide the parts outside the CDR3, is SAVISQKPSRDICQRGTSLTIQCQVDSQVTMMFWYRQQPGQSLTLIATANQGSEATYESGFVIDKFPISRPNLTFSTLTVSNMSPEDSSIYLCSVDSDLTQYFGPGTRLLVL.

The rearrangement joins TRBV6-2 or TRBV6-3 to TRBJ1-5; D is uncertain. This CDR3 contains 15 residues. V was clipped by 2 bases and J by 2 bases, with 10 bases between them. The germline CDR1 and CDR2 sequences are MNHEY and SVGEGT. The CDR3 is CASSYSHRGNQPQHF. In DNA, the CDR3 is TGTGCCAGCAGTTACAGCCACCGGGGCAATCAGCCCCAGCATTTT.

The V and J genes are TRBV9 and TRBJ2-3; D might be TRBD1 (7 bases). CDR1 is SGDLS and CDR2 is YYNGEE in the germline V gene. The V gene lost 3 bases and the J gene lost 4 bases, with 15 bases spanning the gap. The CDR3 loop spans 15 amino acids. For the CDR3, the DNA is TGTGCCAGCAGCGCCGGAGGGGGCCCAGCAGATACGCAGTATTTT. This codes for CASSAGGGPADTQYF. The full variable domain, with the rest looked up from reference TRBV9 and TRBJ2-3, is DSGVTQTPKHLITATGQRVTLRCSPRSGDLSVYWYQQSLDQGLQFLIQYYNGEERAKGNILERFSAQQFPDLHSELNLSSLELGDSALYFCASSAGGGPADTQYFGPGTRLTVL.

The V call is TRBV29-1, the J call TRBJ1-1; no clear D. The germline gives CDR1 SQVTM, CDR2 ANQGSEA. This CDR3 has 20 amino acids. Trimming shortened V by 2 bases and J by 0 bases, and 28 bases separated the two germline ends. The CDR3 nucleotides read TGCAGCGTTGAAAGCCTGCCCGCCGAGGGCCCGAGGGCAATGAACACTGAAGCTTTCTTT. Translation: CSVESLPAEGPRAMNTEAFF.

The chain is built from TRBV7-9 and TRBJ1-5; D is ambiguous. Trimming removed 5 bases at V and 9 bases at J, with 20 bases between. The CDR3 is 15 amino acids. Germline assignment: CDR1 SEHNR and CDR2 FQNEAQ (reference sequence). The CDR3 reads CASSPDTGSFGPQHF. The CDR3 bases are TGTGCCAGCAGCCCCGATACGGGGTCCTTTGGGCCCCAGCATTTT.

The chain has TRBV6-5 and TRBJ2-7, with TRBD2 identical over 7 bases. Losses at the gene ends were 2 bases for V and 0 bases for J; bases not matched to a gene: 4. The length of the CDR3 is 15 residues. CDR1 is MNHEY and CDR2 is SVGAGI in the germline V gene. CDR3 region: CASSYIGDYSYEQYF. The CDR3 nucleotides read TGTGCCAGCAGTTACATAGGGGACTACTCCTACGAGCAGTACTTC.

This clone was counted a single time. The chain uses TRBV5-5 and TRBJ2-3; D possibly matches TRBD1 or TRBD2 (5 bases each). The CDR3 runs to 13 residues. CDR1 and CDR2 from the germline V gene are SGHKS and YYEKEE (reference sequence). Trimming removed 0 bases at V and 8 bases at J, with 10 bases between. This CDR3 is CASSLGDEVTQYF. The DNA of the CDR3 is TGTGCCAGCAGCTTGGGGGACGAGGTTACGCAGTATTTT. The full variable domain, rest sourced from reference TRBV5-5 and TRBJ2-3, is DAGVTQSPTHLIKTRGQQVTLRCSPISGHKSVSWYQQVLGQGPQFIFQYYEKEERGRGNFPDRFSARQFPNYSSELNVNALLLGDSALYLCASSLGDEVTQYFGPGTRLTVL.

The gene calls are TRBV7-3 and TRBJ2-1; D not resolved. V lost 3 bases and J lost 2, with 5 bases in between. The CDR3 spans 13 residues. Germline V gene data show CDR1 as SGHTA and CDR2 as FQGTGA. The CDR3 here is CASSLDPYNEQFF. CDR3 coding DNA: TGTGCCAGCAGCTTGGACCCCTACAATGAGCAGTTCTTC.

The chain combines TRBV5-1 with TRBJ2-2; TRBD2 might be the D (6 bases). The CDR3 totals 16 residues. Trimming stripped 0 bases from V and 0 bases from J, with 9 bases between. Germline V gene lookup returns CDR1 SGHRS and CDR2 YFSETQ. The DNA of the CDR3 is TGCGCCAGCAGCTTGGGCCTAGCGACGAACACCGGGGAGCTGTTTTTT. It encodes CASSLGLATNTGELFF.

This sequence joins TRBV28 and TRBJ2-3, with TRBD2 identical over 9 bases. The CDR3 runs 17 residues. CDR1 and CDR2 (germline): MDHEN, SYDVKM. Trimming at V came to 3 bases and at J to 0 bases, leaving 7 bases not matched to a gene. CDR3 coding DNA: TGTGCCAGCAGTTTGACGCGGGGGGGCGCTAGCACAGATACGCAGTATTTT. Amino acid sequence: CASSLTRGGASTDTQYF.

The CDR3 sequence: CASSLGGSGEQFF. The CDR3 DNA reads as TGTGCCAGCAGCTTAGGGGGTTCAGGCGAGCAGTTCTTC. The genes are TRBV7-9 and TRBJ2-1; D is ambiguous. This CDR3 spans 13 amino acids. CDR1 and CDR2 from the germline V gene are SEHNR and FQNEAQ (reference sequence). V shed 1 base and J shed 10 bases, with 11 bases lying between them. Variable domain in full (rest from reference TRBV7-9 and TRBJ2-1): DTGVSQNPRHKITKRGQNVTFRCDPISEHNRLYWYRQTLGQGPEFLTYFQNEAQLEKSRLLSDRFSAERPKGSFSTLEIQRTEQGDSAMYLCASSLGGSGEQFFGPGTRLTVL.

The chain joins TRBV6-2 or TRBV6-3 to TRBJ1-1, with a possible D match to TRBD1 (5 bases). The CDR3 runs 14 residues. Germline-derived CDR1 and CDR2 are MNHEY and SVGEGT. V lost 5 bases to trimming and J lost 4 bases, with 14 bases between them. CDR3 residues: CASSPTTEPTEAFF. The DNA for the CDR3 is TGTGCCAGCAGTCCAACGACAGAGCCCACTGAAGCTTTCTTT.